Shown below are 21 T cell receptor beta chains from a single sample sequenced in a study of cytomegalovirus exposure and HLA in healthy donors. Use of 60 Vbeta and 13 Jbeta primers characterized the PCR. Profiled with immunoSEQ multiplex PCR; TCRdb holds only in-frame clones, not every one. Among approximately 190,000 clones, 75% to 90% were seen once, and the ten largest hold over 2.5%. The material sequenced was PBMCs. The receptors shown here come from a woman aged 50 to 60 in good health and CMV-seropositive.

The chain is built from TRBV9 and TRBJ1-5; 9 bases agree with TRBD1. Per the germline V gene, CDR1 is SGDLS and CDR2 is YYNGEE. With 0 bases clipped from V and 7 bases from J, the junction kept 2 bases outside the gene matches. The CDR3 contains 14 residues. The CDR3 region has the DNA TGTGCCAGCAGCGTAGGGACAGGGGCGCAGCCCCAGCATTTT. Residues: CASSVGTGAQPQHF.

The chain recombines TRBV28 with TRBJ1-4; D is possibly TRBD1 (5 bases). The CDR3 is 14 amino acids. V shed 3 bases and J shed 8 bases, with 13 bases lying between them. Germline CDR1 reads MDHEN; CDR2 reads SYDVKM. CDR3 nucleotide sequence: TGTGCCAGCAGTTTCCCGTCCAAGGGGGAAAAACTGTTTTTT. Translation gives CASSFPSKGEKLFF. Supplemented by reference TRBV28 and TRBJ1-4, the full variable domain reads DVKVTQSSRYLVKRTGEKVFLECVQDMDHENMFWYRQDPGLGLRLIYFSYDVKMKEKGDIPEGYSVSREKKERFSLILESASTNQTSMYLCASSFPSKGEKLFFGSGTQLSVL.

This clone was seen a few times. The rearrangement links TRBV11-2 to TRBJ2-6, with a tentative D call TRBD1 (6 bases). V was shortened by 6 bases and J by 1 base, with 7 bases between the two germline ends. CDR1 and CDR2 from the germline V gene are SGHAT and FQNNGV. The CDR3 is 14 residues long. The CDR3 DNA reads TGTGCCAGCAGTACAGGGTCTGGGGCCAACGTCCTGACTTTC. Its protein product is CASSTGSGANVLTF.

This rearrangement joins TRBV21-1 to TRBJ2-1; the table gives TRBD1 as D, unverified against the DNA. TRBV21-1 is described as a pseudogene. This CDR3 contains 18 residues. CDR3 in DNA: TGTGCCAGCAGCACCCTCGGAACAGGTCAGGTCGCCTACAATGAGCAGTTCTTC. Its translation is CASSTLGTGQVAYNEQFF.

The rearrangement joins TRBV7-9 to TRBJ1-1, with D perhaps TRBD1 (5 bases). Deletions cut 8 bases from V and 0 bases from J, with 10 bases between. The CDR3 is made up of 13 amino acids. The germline V gene has CDR1 SEHNR and CDR2 FQNEAQ (reference sequence). The CDR3 DNA is TGTGCCAGCGGGGCCCCTATGAACACTGAAGCTTTCTTT. Encoded protein: CASGAPMNTEAFF.

The genes are TRBV11-2 and TRBJ2-3; 9 bases agree with TRBD1. Germline V gene data show CDR1 as SGHAT and CDR2 as FQNNGV. V shed 5 bases and J 3 bases; nucleotides not matched to a gene: 6. CDR3 length: 15 residues. The CDR3: CASSLTGGSTDTQYF. CDR3 in DNA: TGTGCCAGCAGCCTAACAGGGGGCTCGACAGATACGCAGTATTTT.

The chain employs TRBV9 and TRBJ1-2; D may be TRBD1 (6 bases). This CDR3 comprises 14 residues. The germline CDR1 and CDR2 sequences are SGDLS and YYNGEE. With 0 bases removed from V and 3 bases from J, the gap between germline ends came to 9 bases. The CDR3 bases are TGTGCCAGCAGCGTAGAGGACAGTTACTATGGCTACACCTTC. Protein: CASSVEDSYYGYTF.

V usage is TRBV7-9 and J usage is TRBJ1-1; 7 nucleotides align to TRBD1. V lost 5 bases, J lost 0 bases, and 6 bases stayed unmatched. From germline, CDR1 is SEHNR and CDR2 FQNEAQ (reference sequence). This CDR3 contains 15 residues. The CDR3 reads CASSPRQGMNTEAFF. In nucleotides, the CDR3 is TGTGCCAGCAGCCCCAGACAGGGCATGAACACTGAAGCTTTCTTT.

The rearrangement uses TRBV7-9 and TRBJ2-7; 8 bases are a match to TRBD2. The length of the CDR3 is 16 residues. Trimming took 1 base from V and 2 from J; bases not matched to a gene: 7. CDR1 is SEHNR and CDR2 is FQNEAQ in the germline V gene (reference sequence). The CDR3 loop reads CASSLDRAGGPYEQYF. The CDR3 DNA sequence: TGTGCCAGCAGCTTAGATCGGGCGGGGGGCCCCTACGAGCAGTACTTC.

This chain uses TRBV5-1 with TRBJ1-5; TRBD1 agrees at 8 bases. In germline, CDR1 is SGHRS, CDR2 YFSETQ. This CDR3 spans 19 amino acids. V trimming: 4 bases; J trimming: 2 bases; junction bases outside the gene matches: 17. This CDR3 is CASSLYPQQGGNRNQPQHF. Written as DNA, the CDR3 is TGCGCCAGCAGCCTATACCCACAACAGGGGGGCAATCGCAATCAGCCCCAGCATTTT.

The chain recombines TRBV4-1 with TRBJ2-3; 10 bases fit TRBD2. The V and J ends lost 5 bases and 4 bases, in that order; junction bases with no gene match: 12. The CDR3 length is 17 residues. Germline CDR1 is MGHRA and CDR2 is YSYEKL. The CDR3 DNA follows: TGCGCCAGCAGCTCCCGTAGGGAGCGGGGGGGTGCAGATACGCAGTATTTT. This encodes CASSSRRERGGADTQYF.

This chain uses TRBV2 with TRBJ1-2; D is uncertain. There are 14 residues in the CDR3. The ends were cut back, 7 bases at V and 4 bases at J, with 16 bases in the middle. Germline-derived CDR1 and CDR2 are SNHLY and FYNNEI. The CDR3: CASKERVVIYGYTF. DNA of the CDR3: TGTGCCAGCAAAGAGAGGGTCGTTATCTATGGCTACACCTTC.

This chain joins TRBV5-1 and TRBJ2-7; 8 bases are shared with TRBD2. Germline CDR1 is SGHRS and CDR2 is YFSETQ. Trimming at V came to 4 bases and at J to 3 bases, leaving 12 bases not matched to a gene. The CDR3 length is 16 residues. This CDR3 is CASSQSTGGRVYEQYF. The CDR3 DNA reads TGCGCCAGCAGCCAGTCGACGGGGGGGCGTGTCTACGAGCAGTACTTC.

The chain has TRBV19 and TRBJ1-5; 10 nucleotides align to TRBD1. In germline, CDR1 is LNHDA, CDR2 SQIVND (reference sequence). The CDR3 covers 15 residues. The trim removed 1 base at V and 3 bases at J, leaving 0 bases unmatched. The CDR3 region is CASSIGQGANQPQHF. CDR3 DNA: TGTGCCAGTAGTATAGGACAGGGGGCCAATCAGCCCCAGCATTTT.

This chain links TRBV29-1 with TRBJ2-5; D uncertain. CDR3 length equals 13 residues. CDR1 and CDR2 (germline): SQVTM, ANQGSEA. V was cut by 3 bases and J by 9 bases, with 17 bases left in between. CDR3 coding DNA: TGCAGCGTTGATCGAACCTCCGGTCAAGCCCAGTACTTC. Encoded protein: CSVDRTSGQAQYF.

The chain combines TRBV9 with TRBJ2-2; 9 bases agree with TRBD2. The J segment lost 4 bases and the V segment lost 0 bases, leaving 4 bases of the junction unmatched. The V gene's germline CDR1 is SGDLS and CDR2 YYNGEE. This CDR3 has 16 residues. CDR3 DNA sequence: TGTGCCAGCAGCGTAGGGCGGGGGGGCCCCACCGGGGAGCTGTTTTTT. Its translation is CASSVGRGGPTGELFF.

This rearrangement joins TRBV19 to TRBJ1-4; 8 bases agree with TRBD1. The CDR3 runs 17 residues. CDR1 and CDR2 (germline): LNHDA, SQIVND (reference sequence). V was pared by 7 bases and J by 4 bases, with 14 bases of the junction left unmatched. The CDR3 reads CASTQPSGQGGNEKLFF. In DNA, the CDR3 is TGTGCCAGTACCCAACCATCCGGACAGGGTGGTAATGAAAAACTGTTTTTT.

The rearrangement links TRBV5-6 to TRBJ2-1; 7 positions match TRBD2. CDR1 is SGHDT and CDR2 is YYEEEE in the germline V gene. The CDR3 runs to 14 residues. J gave up 6 bases and V 7 bases, and 10 bases lay outside the gene matches. The CDR3 reads CASRRAGVGNEQFF. For the CDR3, the DNA is TGTGCCAGCCGCCGGGCGGGGGTAGGCAATGAGCAGTTCTTC. The whole variable domain, filled in from reference TRBV5-6 and TRBJ2-1, reads DAGVTQSPTHLIKTRGQQVTLRCSPKSGHDTVSWYQQALGQGPQFIFQYYEEEERQRGNFPDRFSGHQFPNYSSELNVNALLLGDSALYLCASRRAGVGNEQFFGPGTRLTVL.

J is TRBJ2-5 and V is TRBV19, with 10 bases identical to TRBD2. The junction had 8 bases not matched to a gene; V was cut back by 3 bases and J by 1 base. Germline CDR1 and CDR2: LNHDA and SQIVND (reference sequence). The CDR3 is made up of 17 amino acids. CDR3 DNA sequence: TGTGCCAGTAGTATTGGGGTAGCGGGGGGAGTCCAAGAGACCCAGTACTTC. Its translation is CASSIGVAGGVQETQYF.

The sample holds one count of this clone. The rearrangement uses TRBV6-6 and TRBJ2-3; 10 bases line up with TRBD2. CDR3 length equals 15 residues. Germline V gives CDR1 MNHNY, CDR2 SVGAGI (reference sequence). Trimming removed 6 bases from V and 0 bases from J; junction bases left unmatched: 3. The CDR3 here is CASRRLAGSTDTQYF. DNA of the CDR3: TGTGCCAGCAGGAGACTAGCGGGTAGCACAGATACGCAGTATTTT.

J is TRBJ1-3 and V is TRBV7-3; D is undetermined. Trimming pared 5 bases from V and 0 bases from J, leaving 5 bases between. In germline, CDR1 is SGHTA, CDR2 FQGTGA. This CDR3 region has 13 residues. This CDR3 is CASSPDSGNTIYF. Here the CDR3 DNA reads TGTGCCAGCAGCCCAGACTCTGGAAACACCATATATTTT.